A single sample gave rise to the 12 T cell receptor beta chains below, sequenced in a study of blood T cell repertoires in COVID-19. The protocol was immunoSEQ multiplex PCR, while the TCRdb copy is restricted to in-frame clones and leaves out a portion. The data contain 80,000 or so clones, approximately 85% of them seen just once; the ten biggest clones take up 8.5% to 10%. The sequenced sample consisted of peripheral blood. These receptors all come from a man aged 50-60 years with COVID-19, enrolled during active disease.

This clone has a single count. The chain is built from TRBV5-4 and TRBJ1-2; TRBD1 agrees at 7 bases. V was clipped by 1 base and J by 1 base; unmatched bases: 4. CDR3 length: 15 residues. CDR1 and CDR2 from the germline V gene are SGHNT and YYREEE (reference sequence). DNA of the CDR3: TGTGCCAGCAGCTTGACGGGACAGATTAACTATGGCTACACCTTC. It encodes CASSLTGQINYGYTF. The whole variable domain, remainder taken from reference TRBV5-4 and TRBJ1-2, is ETGVTQSPTHLIKTRGQQVTLRCSSQSGHNTVSWYQQALGQGPQFIFQYYREEENGRGNFPPRFSGLQFPNYSSELNVNALELDDSALYLCASSLTGQINYGYTFGSGTRLTVV.

CDR3 bases: TGCAGCGTTCCAGCAGAGGCAGCGGGTGGCTACACCTTC. Translated, it gives CSVPAEAAGGYTF. The chain employs TRBV29-1 and TRBJ1-2; D gene uncertain. Germline CDR1 is SQVTM and CDR2 is ANQGSEA. The V gene lost 5 bases and the J gene lost 7 bases, with 17 bases spanning the gap. This CDR3 region has 13 residues.

CDR3 nucleotide sequence: TGTGCCACCCAGCAGAGCGCTGGTTACACAGATACGCAGTATTTT. Amino acid sequence: CATQQSAGYTDTQYF. V gene TRBV24-1 combines with J gene TRBJ2-3; D uncertain. This CDR3 has 15 amino acids. CDR1 and CDR2 (germline): KGHDR, SFDVKD. V shed 9 bases and J shed 2 bases, with 17 bases lying between them.

This chain joins TRBV5-6 and TRBJ1-3, with D possibly being TRBD1 (5 bases). CDR1 and CDR2 (germline): SGHDT, YYEEEE. The CDR3 has 17 amino acids. With 4 bases removed from V and 0 bases from J, the gap between germline ends came to 17 bases. This chain's CDR3 is CASSAYRTASSGNTIYF. The CDR3 DNA is TGTGCCAGCAGCGCATACAGGACGGCGAGCTCTGGAAACACCATATATTTT.

The J gene is TRBJ2-1, the V gene TRBV24-1, with 14 bases that match TRBD2. V gave up 8 bases and J gave up 10 bases; unmatched junction bases: 12. Germline V lookup: CDR1 KGHDR, CDR2 SFDVKD. The CDR3 covers 16 residues. For the CDR3, the DNA is TGTGCCACCAACGGAGTAGGGACTAGCGGGAGTTGGGAGCAGTTCTTC. Translating it yields CATNGVGTSGSWEQFF.

J is TRBJ1-1 and V is TRBV6-6, with 10 positions matching TRBD1. This CDR3 is 15 amino acids long. J gave up 4 bases and V 2 bases, and 4 bases lay outside the gene matches. From germline, CDR1 is MNHNY and CDR2 SVGAGI (reference sequence). This chain's CDR3 is CASSYDRGRTTEAFF. The CDR3 DNA reads as TGTGCCAGCAGTTACGACAGGGGGCGGACCACTGAAGCTTTCTTT.

The J gene is TRBJ2-2, the V gene TRBV19; a weak D match, TRBD2 (6 bases). The CDR3 is 15 amino acids. The V gene lost 5 bases and the J gene lost 6 bases, with 16 bases spanning the gap. The V gene's germline CDR1 is LNHDA and CDR2 SQIVND (reference sequence). DNA of the CDR3: TGTGCCAGTAGTCTTGGGGGGTGGGGCGCCGGGGAGCTGTTTTTT. Encoded protein: CASSLGGWGAGELFF.

This rearrangement joins TRBV30 to TRBJ1-2; a weak D match, TRBD1 (5 bases). The V gene's germline CDR1 is GTSNPN and CDR2 SVGIG (reference sequence). V lost 2 bases and J lost 4, with 14 bases in between. The length of the CDR3 is 14 residues. CDR3 sequence (DNA): TGTGCCTGGAGTATGATGCAGGGCGGCTATGGCTACACCTTC. Its translation: CAWSMMQGGYGYTF.

The chain employs TRBV12-1 and TRBJ2-7; the table calls TRBD2, which could not be checked here. TRBV12-1 is tagged as a pseudogene. The CDR3 totals 13 residues. In DNA, the CDR3 is TGTGCCAGCAAGGCTAGCAGGTCCTACGAGCAGTACTTC. Translating gives CASKASRSYEQYF.

V is TRBV6-2 or TRBV6-3 and J is TRBJ2-7; 11 bases match TRBD2. The J segment lost 1 base and the V segment lost 6 bases, leaving 5 bases of the junction unmatched. CDR3 length: 15 residues. The germline V gene encodes CDR1 MNHEY and CDR2 SVGEGT. The CDR3 sequence is CASSRGTSGSYEQYF. CDR3 nucleotides: TGTGCCAGCAGCCGCGGGACTAGCGGTTCCTACGAGCAGTACTTC.

The chain combines TRBV11-1 with TRBJ2-7, with D perhaps matching TRBD2 (6 bases). The CDR3 has 14 amino acids. Germline CDR1 SGHAT, CDR2 FQDESV (reference sequence). V lost 5 bases to trimming and J lost 2 bases, with 13 bases between them. CDR3 nucleotides: TGTGCCAGCAGCCTGGGACTTTTTACCTACGAGCAGTACTTC. This gives the protein CASSLGLFTYEQYF.

The chain carries TRBV4-1 and TRBJ2-7; the D gene is possibly TRBD1 (6 bases). The CDR3 is 15 residues long. Trimming left V 3 bases short and J 0 bases short, with 12 bases between. Germline CDR1 and CDR2: MGHRA and YSYEKL. CDR3 DNA sequence: TGCGCCAGCAGCCACCCCGGACAGAGCTCCTACGAGCAGTACTTC. The encoded protein is CASSHPGQSSYEQYF.